These T cell receptor beta chains were read from a single sample in a study of T cell responses to AZD1222 COVID-19 vaccine. Measured with immunoSEQ multiplex PCR; TCRdb has only the in-frame clones, and not every one. The sample comprises 100,000 to 150,000 clones, more than 75% of which are singletons, and about 1.1% rests with the top ten. The specimen was peripheral blood, collected 28 days after the second AZD1222 dose. The receptors were sampled from an adult who received the AZD1222 COVID-19 vaccine. The CDR3 runs from the conserved cysteine through the conserved F or W. The order of the fields is V gene, J gene, CDR3 protein.

TRBV5-6	TRBJ1-4	CASSLGAGTGNEKLFF
TRBV10-3	TRBJ2-5	CAIGLGETQYF
TRBV6-5	TRBJ2-7	CASNLQGSLYEQYF
TRBV5-4	TRBJ2-1	CASSLGQSSYNEQFF
TRBV7-7	TRBJ1-1	CASSLNGNTEAFF
TRBV9	TRBJ2-5	CASRSHQETQYF
TRBV5-4	TRBJ1-4	CASSLGQGANEKLFF
TRBV25-1	TRBJ2-7	CASSASLAEGWYEQYF
TRBV6-5	TRBJ1-1	CASSYLRGGARTEAFF
TRBV2	TRBJ2-7	CASTLAVIYEQYF
TRBV12-3/TRBV12-4	TRBJ2-7	CASSLAGAYEQYF
TRBV24-1	TRBJ2-5	CATSDPSGEGPWETQYF
TRBV29-1	TRBJ2-4	CSVEEGQTLAKNIQYF
TRBV7-9	TRBJ2-2	CASSLSQGSGELFF
TRBV28	TRBJ2-1	CASTEGAPYYNEQFF
TRBV15	TRBJ2-7	CATSRDWGSGEQYF
TRBV7-9	TRBJ1-5	CASSLSVGQPQHF
TRBV2	TRBJ1-5	CASNMDRAPNQPQHF
TRBV9	TRBJ1-1	CASSPRGGSAEAFF
TRBV6-2/TRBV6-3	TRBJ1-2	CASSYTGSYGYTF
TRBV5-1	TRBJ2-5	CASSLGTSGSWETQYF
TRBV2	TRBJ1-1	CASSEGGAFEAFF
TRBV9	TRBJ1-2	CASSVGSAGDPGGYTF
TRBV6-1	TRBJ1-3	CASTPPGHGNTIYF
TRBV5-1	TRBJ1-4	CASSPRTGLSEKLFF
TRBV4-1	TRBJ2-3	CASSPPRATSTDTQYF
TRBV28	TRBJ1-1	CASPGPGHTEAFF
TRBV9	TRBJ1-1	CASSVEPDQNTEAFF
TRBV6-5	TRBJ2-3	CASSRGSYTQYF
TRBV28	TRBJ2-1	CASSWTSGRFNEQFF
TRBV2	TRBJ1-1	CASKYEDTEAFF